These 26 T cell receptor beta chains were sequenced from one sample in a study of blood T cell repertoires in COVID-19 (dated by TCRdb to about 2020). The library was made by the immunoSEQ multiplex PCR assay. The immuneACCESS repertoire file appears here via TCRdb, limited to in-frame rearrangements. These files lack a portion of the clones; in checked studies, under half of the deficit traces to unresolved V genes, and the cause of the others is not known. The sample data list around 430,000 clones, and approximately 87% of these were observed just once. Of the sample, roughly a tenth is held by the ten largest clones. Sample: PBMCs or T cells enriched from blood (not recorded which). Source of these receptors: a woman in her fifties or sixties who had recovered from COVID-19.

This clone was seen just once. The V and J genes are TRBV6-4 and TRBJ1-5; 10 bases align to TRBD1. With V trimmed by 4 bases and J by 0 bases, 9 bases remained unmatched. The CDR3 runs 18 residues. Per germline, CDR1 MRHNA and CDR2 SNTAGT. CDR3 residues: CASSGPGQGLLSNQPQHF. CDR3 coding DNA: TGTGCCAGCAGTGGACCGGGACAGGGGCTACTTAGCAATCAGCCCCAGCATTTT.

This clone was seen a single time. This chain links TRBV9 with TRBJ2-2, with 7 bases fitting TRBD2. Germline V gene data show CDR1 as SGDLS and CDR2 as YYNGEE. Trimming cost V 7 bases and J 5 bases; bases outside gene matches: 5. The CDR3 spans 13 residues. The DNA for the CDR3 is TGTGCCAGCGGGGGAGGGCGAACCGGGGAGCTGTTTTTT. Encoded protein: CASGGGRTGELFF. The full variable domain, with the rest looked up from reference TRBV9 and TRBJ2-2, is DSGVTQTPKHLITATGQRVTLRCSPRSGDLSVYWYQQSLDQGLQFLIQYYNGEERAKGNILERFSAQQFPDLHSELNLSSLELGDSALYFCASGGGRTGELFFGEGSRLTVL.

The chain is built from TRBV3-1 (or the pseudogene TRBV3-2) and TRBJ1-6, with TRBD1 matching over 10 bases. The germline V gene encodes CDR1 LGHDT and CDR2 YNNKEL (reference sequence). The CDR3 is 16 amino acids. Unmatched junction bases numbered 5, after V lost 3 bases and J lost 6 bases. The CDR3 region is CASSHRDRGFNSPLHF. CDR3 bases: TGTGCCAGCAGCCACAGGGACAGGGGCTTTAATTCACCCCTCCACTTT.

This chain's CDR3 is CATSGSLRNSPLHF. The CDR3 DNA reads as TGTGCCACATCCGGGTCGCTTCGAAATTCACCCCTCCACTTT. The chain combines TRBV19 with TRBJ1-6; no definite D call. The V end was cut by 10 bases, the J end by 7 bases, with 17 bases between. CDR3 length: 14 amino acids. CDR1 and CDR2 (germline): LNHDA, SQIVND (reference sequence).

The chain carries TRBV3-1 (or the pseudogene TRBV3-2) and TRBJ1-6, with TRBD1 matching 9 bases. The CDR3 loop spans 19 amino acids. CDR1 is LGHDT, CDR2 YNNKEL, per germline (reference sequence). The V and J ends lost 0 bases and 8 bases, in that order; junction bases with no gene match: 14. CDR3 in DNA: TGTGCCAGCAGCCAAGAGACTGGGACAGGGATGTTTCTGCATTCACCCCTCCACTTT. Its protein product is CASSQETGTGMFLHSPLHF.

This clone was counted a single time. This chain joins TRBV19 and TRBJ1-5, with 9 bases fitting TRBD1. Per germline, CDR1 LNHDA and CDR2 SQIVND (reference sequence). Trimming removed 6 bases from V and 7 bases from J; junction bases left unmatched: 7. The CDR3 sequence is 14 residues long. The CDR3 DNA reads TGTGCCAGTAGGGGACAGGGTTTCATACAGCCCCAGCATTTT. Translation gives CASRGQGFIQPQHF.

The genes are TRBV30 and TRBJ2-7; 8 bases match TRBD1. Unmatched junction bases numbered 4, after V lost 2 bases and J lost 4 bases. The CDR3 has 13 residues. From germline, CDR1 is GTSNPN and CDR2 SVGIG (reference sequence). The CDR3 nucleotides read TGTGCCTGGAGTATTCAGGGGGCTTACGAGCAGTACTTC. Its protein product is CAWSIQGAYEQYF.

In DNA form, the CDR3 reads TGCGCCAGCAGTCACACTCCGGGACTAGCGGGGGGGCGGTCGGATGAGCAGTTCTTC. Translating it yields CASSHTPGLAGGRSDEQFF. The rearrangement joins TRBV5-1 to TRBJ2-1; 16 positions match TRBD2. The V and J ends lost 5 bases and 8 bases, in that order; junction bases with no gene match: 16. There are 19 residues in the CDR3. In germline, CDR1 is SGHRS, CDR2 YFSETQ.

This clone was detected only once. The rearrangement joins TRBV28 to TRBJ1-4, with a weak D call TRBD1 (5 bases). This CDR3 has 14 amino acids. V gave up 2 bases and J gave up 10 bases, with 14 bases separating them. CDR1 is MDHEN, CDR2 SYDVKM, per germline. CDR3 sequence (DNA): TGTGCCAGCAGTTTAGGAGGGGTGGGAGGAAAACTGTTTTTT. Residues: CASSLGGVGGKLFF.

This clone was recorded only once. The chain uses TRBV19 and TRBJ1-5, with 7 bases lining up with TRBD1. The V gene's germline CDR1 is LNHDA and CDR2 SQIVND (reference sequence). The CDR3 spans 17 residues. V shed 8 bases, J shed 6 bases, and the junction held 19 bases outside the gene matches. CDR3 protein: CASVPFRTGATPQPQHF. DNA of the CDR3: TGTGCCAGTGTTCCCTTTAGAACAGGGGCAACTCCTCAGCCCCAGCATTTT.

The rearrangement uses TRBV28 and TRBJ1-5; the match to TRBD1 covers 8 bases. The CDR3 consists of 16 residues. Per germline, CDR1 MDHEN and CDR2 SYDVKM. J lost 0 bases, V lost 6 bases, and 7 bases had no gene match. This CDR3 reads CASRLDRDRSNQPQHF. In DNA, the CDR3 is TGTGCCAGCAGGTTGGACAGGGACCGTAGCAATCAGCCCCAGCATTTT.

This chain links TRBV27 with TRBJ1-1; 7 positions match TRBD1. J lost 0 bases, V lost 7 bases, and 2 bases had no gene match. In germline, CDR1 is MNHEY, CDR2 SMNVEV (reference sequence). The CDR3 runs to 13 residues. The CDR3 here is CASTQGVNTEAFF. The CDR3 DNA is TGTGCCAGCACTCAGGGGGTGAACACTGAAGCTTTCTTT.

The CDR3 protein is CASSHIPGQGRGYTF. DNA of the CDR3: TGTGCCAGCAGCCATATACCGGGACAGGGGAGAGGCTACACCTTC. The V gene is TRBV7-9, the J gene TRBJ1-2, with 10 bases lining up with TRBD1. V lost 5 bases, J lost 8 bases, and 11 bases stayed unmatched. Germline V gene lookup returns CDR1 SEHNR and CDR2 FQNEAQ (reference sequence). The CDR3 is 15 residues long.

The chain uses TRBV6-5 and TRBJ1-2; 9 bases fit TRBD1. This CDR3 has 14 residues. Germline V gene sequence: CDR1 MNHEY, CDR2 SVGAGI. The junction had 7 bases not matched to a gene; V was cut back by 5 bases and J by 6 bases. This chain's CDR3 is CASSNWDRVNGYTF. The CDR3 region has the DNA TGTGCCAGCAGTAATTGGGACAGGGTAAATGGCTACACCTTC.

This chain joins TRBV14 and TRBJ2-3; 12 bases are shared with TRBD2. The J segment lost 5 bases and the V segment lost 3 bases, leaving 6 bases of the junction unmatched. In germline, CDR1 is SGHDN, CDR2 FVKESK. The CDR3 sequence is 16 residues long. This CDR3 reads CASSHRTSGVGDTQYF. CDR3 sequence (DNA): TGTGCCAGCAGCCACCGGACTAGCGGGGTGGGAGATACGCAGTATTTT.

This clone was seen a few times. The chain carries TRBV7-8 and TRBJ1-5; D is undetermined. Trimming removed 5 bases at V and 4 bases at J, with 9 bases between. Per germline, CDR1 SGHVS and CDR2 FQNEAQ. There are 13 residues in the CDR3. Written as DNA, the CDR3 is TGTGCCAGCAGCCCAAACCTAAATCAGCCCCAGCATTTT. Amino acid sequence: CASSPNLNQPQHF.

This chain uses TRBV3-1 (or the pseudogene TRBV3-2) with TRBJ2-4, with 11 nucleotides matching TRBD2. The CDR3 spans 15 residues. CDR1 LGHDT and CDR2 YNNKEL come from the germline V gene (reference sequence). Germline trimming cut 2 bases from V and 9 bases from J; bases unmatched to any gene: 6. The CDR3 DNA is TGTGCCAGCAGCCAACTAGCGGGGGGAATCGGCATTCAGTACTTC. It translates to CASSQLAGGIGIQYF.

The gene calls are TRBV10-3 and TRBJ2-7, with a possible D match to TRBD1 (6 bases). The CDR3 runs 14 residues. The germline CDR1 and CDR2 sequences are ENHRY and SYGVKD. Trimming took 3 bases from V and 6 from J, leaving 15 bases between them. CDR3 sequence: CAISDRGQGGEQYF. The CDR3, as DNA: TGTGCCATCAGTGATCGGGGCCAAGGGGGCGAGCAGTACTTC.

This chain joins TRBV6-2 or TRBV6-3 and TRBJ1-6, with 10 nucleotides matching TRBD1. The V gene's germline CDR1 is MNHEY and CDR2 SVGEGT. The CDR3 extends over 15 amino acids. The V segment lost 5 bases and the J segment 6 bases; nucleotides outside the gene matches: 4. This CDR3 reads CASSNGQGGNSPLHF. The CDR3 DNA sequence: TGTGCCAGCAGTAACGGACAGGGGGGTAATTCACCCCTCCACTTT.

The chain is built from TRBV3-1 (or the pseudogene TRBV3-2) and TRBJ1-5; no definite D call. This CDR3 region has 13 residues. Germline assignment: CDR1 LGHDT and CDR2 YNNKEL (reference sequence). Trimming shortened V by 2 bases and J by 1 base, and 3 bases separated the two germline ends. DNA for the CDR3: TGTGCCAGCAGCCAAATAAGCAATCAGCCCCAGCATTTT. Its translation: CASSQISNQPQHF.

The J gene is TRBJ1-2, the V gene TRBV5-4; 9 bases align to TRBD1. V dropped 4 bases and J dropped 4; count of bases not matched to a gene: 11. This CDR3 is built from 16 residues. Germline CDR1 reads SGHNT; CDR2 reads YYREEE (reference sequence). CDR3 in amino acids: CASSGVPGQGSYGYTF. Here the CDR3 DNA reads TGTGCCAGCAGCGGTGTCCCGGGACAGGGAAGCTATGGCTACACCTTC. The variable domain in full, with the rest retrieved from reference TRBV5-4 and TRBJ1-2, is ETGVTQSPTHLIKTRGQQVTLRCSSQSGHNTVSWYQQALGQGPQFIFQYYREEENGRGNFPPRFSGLQFPNYSSELNVNALELDDSALYLCASSGVPGQGSYGYTFGSGTRLTVV.

This rearrangement joins TRBV7-2 to TRBJ2-1, with a possible D match to TRBD2 (6 bases). Between the trimmed V and J ends, which lost 1 base and 5 bases, there was a span of 21 bases. The CDR3 runs 18 residues. The germline V gene has CDR1 SGHTA and CDR2 FQGNSA. CDR3 sequence reads: CASSLDGLAHPVNNEQFF. The DNA of the CDR3 is TGTGCCAGCAGCTTAGATGGGCTAGCGCATCCAGTTAACAATGAGCAGTTCTTC.

The rearrangement links TRBV9 to TRBJ2-2, with TRBD2 matching over 9 bases. Germline V CDR1 and CDR2: SGDLS, YYNGEE. After removal of 4 bases from V and 5 bases from J, the junction contained 12 bases not matched to a gene. There are 17 residues in the CDR3. The CDR3 bases are TGTGCCAGCAGCCCCCGGGGCAGCGGGGGGCCTACCGGGGAGCTGTTTTTT. Translation gives CASSPRGSGGPTGELFF.

This clone was found once. The chain uses TRBV28 and TRBJ2-5, with a weak D call TRBD2 (5 bases). The CDR3 contains 13 residues. With 2 bases removed from V and 3 bases from J, the gap between germline ends came to 7 bases. Germline V gene data show CDR1 as MDHEN and CDR2 as SYDVKM. For the CDR3, the DNA is TGTGCCAGCAGTTTACCCGGGGAAGAGACCCAGTACTTC. Protein product: CASSLPGEETQYF.

This chain joins TRBV29-1 and TRBJ1-2; tentatively, D is TRBD1 (6 bases). Germline V CDR1 and CDR2: SQVTM, ANQGSEA. CDR3 length: 11 amino acids. This CDR3 reads CIRTDDYGYTF. The CDR3 DNA reads as TGCATCCGGACAGACGACTATGGCTACACCTTC.

The genes are TRBV6-4 and TRBJ1-1; TRBD1 might be the D (5 bases). The CDR3 extends over 13 amino acids. V was trimmed by 6 bases and J by 5 bases, leaving 13 bases between them. Germline V gives CDR1 MRHNA, CDR2 SNTAGT. The CDR3 DNA reads TGTGCCAGCAGCCGGGGTGGGGGGACTGAAGCTTTCTTT. It is translated as CASSRGGGTEAFF.